This is a list of T cell receptor beta chains from one sample in a study of blood T cells in healthy people across ages. In TCRdb, the 5' RACE reads were re-called with MiXCR into one record per CDR3 protein. The data contain 850,000 to 1,000,000 distinct CDR3 sequences, 45% to 50% of them singletons. Material: blood. The source of these receptors is a man aged 30 to 39 in good health. Both conserved end residues are part of each CDR3. The order of the fields is J gene, V gene, CDR3 protein.

j_gene: TRBJ1-2; v_gene: TRBV4-1; CDR3aa: CASSQDHGLGYGYTF
j_gene: TRBJ1-2; v_gene: TRBV20-1; CDR3aa: CSASAQSNYGYTF
j_gene: TRBJ1-2; v_gene: TRBV20-1; CDR3aa: CSARDPTGGEARGYTF
j_gene: TRBJ2-7; v_gene: TRBV11-2; CDR3aa: CASSWGTSVGEQYF
j_gene: TRBJ2-5; v_gene: TRBV6-5; CDR3aa: CASSSQPGDQETQYF
j_gene: TRBJ2-1; v_gene: TRBV10-3; CDR3aa: CTISESSGGTYNEQFF
j_gene: TRBJ1-2; v_gene: TRBV15; CDR3aa: CTTSRQGSDYTF
j_gene: TRBJ2-3; v_gene: TRBV7-2; CDR3aa: CASSSNRLDTQYF
j_gene: TRBJ1-2; v_gene: TRBV6-5; CDR3aa: CASSDPGHPYGYTF
j_gene: TRBJ2-1; v_gene: TRBV7-2; CDR3aa: CASSLEQGVFHEQFF
j_gene: TRBJ1-5; v_gene: TRBV6-6; CDR3aa: CASSYPGQGLNQPQHF
j_gene: TRBJ2-3; v_gene: TRBV20-1; CDR3aa: CSARGSGTLSTDTQYF
j_gene: TRBJ1-2; v_gene: TRBV27; CDR3aa: CASSLSGNRGLRGYTF
j_gene: TRBJ1-2; v_gene: TRBV30; CDR3aa: CAEMTTEGYTF
j_gene: TRBJ2-7; v_gene: TRBV21-1; CDR3aa: CASTEPRTGLDEQYF
j_gene: TRBJ2-1; v_gene: TRBV6-1; CDR3aa: CASTGGGLAGFSYNEQFF
j_gene: TRBJ2-3; v_gene: TRBV25-1; CDR3aa: CASSLWQGNTDTQYF
j_gene: TRBJ2-1; v_gene: TRBV4-3; CDR3aa: CASSQEAGGPKNKQFF
j_gene: TRBJ2-6; v_gene: TRBV15; CDR3aa: CATSSPTEGNTGANVLTF
j_gene: TRBJ1-5; v_gene: TRBV6-2/TRBV6-3; CDR3aa: CASSLTQGQPQHF
j_gene: TRBJ2-5; v_gene: TRBV6-6; CDR3aa: CASSLKRGGLETQYF
j_gene: TRBJ2-1; v_gene: TRBV4-2; CDR3aa: CASSQDSAGDNEQFF
j_gene: TRBJ1-4; v_gene: TRBV7-2; CDR3aa: CASRAGNRKGEKLFF
j_gene: TRBJ2-5; v_gene: TRBV27; CDR3aa: CASSGTSGGPSGTQYF
j_gene: TRBJ2-3; v_gene: TRBV5-6; CDR3aa: CASSPRGRTTDTQYF
j_gene: TRBJ2-1; v_gene: TRBV27; CDR3aa: CASSVTRVDEQFF
j_gene: TRBJ2-5; v_gene: TRBV10-2; CDR3aa: CASRGASGETETQYF
j_gene: TRBJ1-5; v_gene: TRBV12-5; CDR3aa: CASIRHSNQPQHF
j_gene: TRBJ1-2; v_gene: TRBV13; CDR3aa: CASSPRDRGLANYGYTF
j_gene: TRBJ2-1; v_gene: TRBV2; CDR3aa: CASGTERFYNEQFF
j_gene: TRBJ2-3; v_gene: TRBV7-2; CDR3aa: CASSLMFVDTQYF
j_gene: TRBJ2-2; v_gene: TRBV12-3/TRBV12-4; CDR3aa: CASSSGTALPNTGELFF
j_gene: TRBJ2-3; v_gene: TRBV15; CDR3aa: CATSGSGVRTDTQYF
j_gene: TRBJ1-2; v_gene: TRBV4-1; CDR3aa: CASSQDPGIGYGYTF
j_gene: TRBJ2-3; v_gene: TRBV24-1; CDR3aa: CATSDPRTGSTDTQYF
j_gene: TRBJ2-7; v_gene: TRBV7-8; CDR3aa: CASSLGSLGASYEQYF
j_gene: TRBJ2-7; v_gene: TRBV28; CDR3aa: CASSLFGYEQYF
j_gene: TRBJ2-7; v_gene: TRBV4-3; CDR3aa: CASSQDRSGGLSYEQYF
j_gene: TRBJ2-1; v_gene: TRBV9; CDR3aa: CASSGGGASGYNEQFF
j_gene: TRBJ1-3; v_gene: TRBV5-4; CDR3aa: CASSAEVNTIYF
j_gene: TRBJ2-7; v_gene: TRBV20-1; CDR3aa: CSASPALEATEQYF
j_gene: TRBJ1-3; v_gene: TRBV29-1; CDR3aa: CSVEVGAGNTIYF
j_gene: TRBJ2-1; v_gene: TRBV6-1; CDR3aa: CASSVLAGGDDEQFF
j_gene: TRBJ2-2; v_gene: TRBV30; CDR3aa: CAWSSGTINAGELFF
j_gene: -; v_gene: TRBV9; CDR3aa: CASSVATAETQYF
j_gene: TRBJ2-1; v_gene: TRBV4-2; CDR3aa: CASSQDWTSGGNSYNEQFF